The 8 T cell receptor beta chains below were found in one sample sequenced in a study of T cells in Graves' hyperthyroidism and ophthalmopathy. Amplification of TCR beta CDR3 regions used RNA as the template. HTBI primers drove first-round RT-PCR of the TCR CDR3. MiXCR was run by TCRdb on the multiplex PCR reads, yielding one entry per CDR3 protein. Of about 99,000 distinct CDR3 sequences listed, over 45% are singletons. The sequenced sample consisted of blood. Source of these receptors: a man aged 40-49 years with Graves' hyperthyroidism.

This chain uses TRBV20-1 with TRBJ2-7; 10 bases are shared with TRBD2. The junction had 4 bases not matched to a gene; V was cut back by 6 bases and J by 2 bases. Looked up from germline, CDR1 is DFQATT and CDR2 is SNEGSKA (reference sequence). This CDR3 is 13 amino acids long. The CDR3 sequence: CSATAGGAYEQYF. The CDR3 DNA follows: TGCAGTGCCACAGCGGGGGGGGCCTACGAGCAGTACTTC.

This clonotype was picked up many times. The V and J genes are TRBV2 and TRBJ2-7; TRBD2 aligns across 7 bases. CDR3 length equals 13 residues. Germline CDR1 SNHLY, CDR2 FYNNEI. The V segment lost 8 bases and the J segment 0 bases; nucleotides outside the gene matches: 4. The CDR3 region has the DNA TGTGCCAGCCTGACTAGCTTCTCCTACGAGCAGTACTTC. Translation gives CASLTSFSYEQYF.

This rearrangement joins TRBV2 to TRBJ2-1, with TRBD2 matching over 10 bases. The CDR3 is 15 residues long. Germline V gives CDR1 SNHLY, CDR2 FYNNEI. The ends lost 4 bases at V and 8 bases at J; junction bases unmatched: 8. CDR3: CASSVSSGSPHEQFF. CDR3 nucleotides: TGTGCCAGCAGTGTATCTAGCGGGAGTCCACATGAGCAGTTCTTC.

The chain recombines TRBV9 with TRBJ1-2; possibly TRBD1 for D (5 bases). Per germline, CDR1 SGDLS and CDR2 YYNGEE. Deletions cut 0 bases from V and 5 bases from J, with 11 bases between. This CDR3 is 14 amino acids long. CDR3 nucleotide sequence: TGTGCCAGCAGCGTAGGGGGCACTCTATATGGCTACACCTTC. This translates into CASSVGGTLYGYTF.

In its sample, this clonotype was seen many times. The rearrangement joins TRBV19 to TRBJ1-6; D ambiguous. Germline V gene sequence: CDR1 LNHDA, CDR2 SQIVND (reference sequence). V was pared by 2 bases and J by 11 bases, with 10 bases between. The CDR3 contains 13 residues. The CDR3 protein is CASSINIMAPLHF. CDR3 nucleotides: TGTGCCAGTAGTATAAATATAATGGCACCCCTCCACTTT. Drawing the rest from reference TRBV19 and TRBJ1-6, the complete variable domain is DGGITQSPKYLFRKEGQNVTLSCEQNLNHDAMYWYRQDPGQGLRLIYYSQIVNDFQKGDIAEGYSVSREKKESFPLTVTSAQKNPTAFYLCASSINIMAPLHFGNGTRLTVT.

The CDR3 DNA reads TGTGCCCGCACCCGACTGGGAAACACAGATACGCAGTATTTT. It yields the protein CARTRLGNTDTQYF. The chain couples TRBV18 to TRBJ2-3; D remains unclear. CDR1 and CDR2 (germline): KGHSH, LQKENI. The CDR3 extends over 14 amino acids. V lost 11 bases and J lost 2, with 17 bases in between.

This clonotype was picked up many times. The genes are TRBV13 and TRBJ2-7, with D maybe TRBD1 (5 bases). The germline V gene has CDR1 PRHDT and CDR2 FYEKMQ (reference sequence). There are 13 residues in the CDR3. With 5 bases removed from V and 4 bases from J, the gap between germline ends came to 12 bases. CDR3 sequence: CASSQRRDYEQYF. The CDR3 DNA sequence: TGTGCCAGCAGCCAACGCAGGGATTACGAGCAGTACTTC.

This clonotype was counted at least ten times. This rearrangement joins TRBV9 to TRBJ2-1; TRBD2 matches at 12 bases. V dropped 3 bases and J dropped 7; count of bases not matched to a gene: 11. Looked up from germline, CDR1 is SGDLS and CDR2 is YYNGEE. The length of the CDR3 is 17 residues. CDR3 protein: CASSERLAGALSNEQFF. The CDR3 DNA is TGTGCCAGCAGCGAGAGACTAGCGGGGGCCCTTAGTAATGAGCAGTTCTTC.